This is a list of T cell receptor beta chains from one sample in a study of blood T cell repertoires in COVID-19. Clones were read by immunoSEQ multiplex PCR, and TCRdb kept only the in-frame ones, dropping some. The sample lists about 37,000 clones, around 85% occurring once. The sample was peripheral blood. The receptors were gathered from a man in his 70s with COVID-19, enrolled during active disease. CDR3s include the opening cysteine and the closing phenylalanine or tryptophan. D genes are given only for firm matches. Clone size is given for some rows only: seen once, a few or many times, or a class if the clone is expanded.

v_call	d_call	j_call	clone_size	cdr3_aa	cdr3_nt
TRBV28	TRBD1	TRBJ2-7	.	CASSSSDRAYEQYF	TGTGCCAGCAGTTCGTCGGACAGGGCATACGAGCAGTACTTC
TRBV28	TRBD1	TRBJ2-1	.	CASSSGQGSYNEQFF	TGTGCCAGCAGTTCTGGACAGGGGTCCTACAATGAGCAGTTCTTC
TRBV29-1	TRBD2	TRBJ2-5	once	CSASKGLAGQETQYF	TGCAGCGCGAGCAAGGGACTAGCGGGCCAAGAGACCCAGTACTTC
TRBV3-1/TRBV3-2	.	TRBJ1-1	.	CASSQVGIRGTEAFF	TGTGCCAGCAGCCAAGTGGGGATCCGGGGGACTGAAGCTTTCTTT
TRBV14	TRBD1	TRBJ2-1	.	CASSQRQGPWIEQFF	TGTGCCAGCAGCCAGAGACAGGGGCCCTGGATTGAGCAGTTCTTC
TRBV28	.	TRBJ1-5	.	CASTNSQPQHF	TGTGCCAGCACTAACTCTCAGCCCCAGCATTTT
TRBV5-1	.	TRBJ1-5	.	CASSLLSGQPQHF	TGCGCCAGCAGCTTGCTTTCGGGACAGCCCCAGCATTTT
TRBV2	.	TRBJ1-5	.	CASSGGVPLEPQHF	TGTGCCAGCAGTGGTGGAGTCCCCCTAGAGCCCCAGCATTTT
TRBV27	.	TRBJ1-5	.	CASSLSFPQPQHF	TGTGCCAGCAGTTTATCATTTCCACAGCCCCAGCATTTT
TRBV28	.	TRBJ2-1	medium-sized	CASSPRLPRKIF	TGTGCCAGCAGCCCGAGACTGCCCCGCAAGATCTTC
TRBV7-4	TRBD1	TRBJ1-5	.	CASSSIPGQRKQEPQHF	TGTGCCAGCAGCTCTATCCCGGGACAGAGGAAACAAGAGCCCCAGCATTTT
TRBV12-3/TRBV12-4	.	TRBJ2-5	.	CASSLLESGTQYF	TGTGCCAGCAGTTTACTGGAGTCTGGGACCCAGTACTTC
TRBV12-3/TRBV12-4	.	TRBJ1-2	.	CASTLRGGYGYTF	TGTGCCAGCACCCTGAGGGGGGGCTATGGCTACACCTTC
TRBV29-1	TRBD1	TRBJ1-1	.	CSVGSLQGHRGNTEAFF	TGCAGCGTTGGCTCCCTACAGGGGCACAGAGGGAACACTGAAGCTTTCTTT
TRBV6-5	.	TRBJ2-3	.	CATRDFSTDTQYF	TGTGCCACAAGGGACTTCAGCACAGATACGCAGTATTTT
TRBV11-2	.	TRBJ2-2	.	CASSGGTYSTGELFF	TGTGCCAGCAGCGGGGGGACTTACTCCACCGGGGAGCTGTTTTTT
TRBV6-5	.	TRBJ2-7	.	CASSWDNYEQYF	TGTGCCAGCAGTTGGGACAACTACGAGCAGTACTTC
TRBV7-2	.	TRBJ1-1	.	CASSFALRNTEAFF	TGTGCCAGCAGCTTTGCTCTCAGGAACACTGAAGCTTTCTTT
TRBV28	.	TRBJ1-5	.	CASSYRGMRRGNQPQHF	TGTGCCAGCAGTTATCGCGGGATGCGGCGGGGCAATCAGCCCCAGCATTTT
TRBV9	.	TRBJ2-5	.	CASSETAWGETQYF	TGTGCCAGCAGCGAGACAGCCTGGGGAGAGACCCAGTACTTC
TRBV6-5	.	TRBJ1-5	.	CASSPGVLQPQHF	TGTGCCAGCAGTCCAGGGGTTCTTCAGCCCCAGCATTTT
TRBV15	TRBD1	TRBJ1-4	.	CATSRDPGGREKLFF	TGTGCCACCAGCAGAGATCCAGGGGGAAGGGAAAAACTGTTTTTT
TRBV5-6	TRBD1	TRBJ2-6	.	CASSIYDRADGANVLTF	TGTGCCAGCAGCATATATGACAGGGCTGACGGGGCCAACGTCCTGACTTTC
TRBV30	.	TRBJ1-4	.	CAWTATVTNEKLFF	TGTGCCTGGACTGCTACAGTTACTAATGAAAAACTGTTTTTT
TRBV4-3	TRBD2	TRBJ2-1	few	CASSQGLAGMNEQFF	TGCGCCAGCAGCCAAGGACTAGCGGGGATGAATGAGCAGTTCTTC
TRBV24-1	.	TRBJ2-7	.	CATSDPGIGEQYF	TGTGCCACCAGTGACCCCGGTATCGGCGAGCAGTACTTC
TRBV6-2/TRBV6-3	TRBD1	TRBJ1-2	.	CASSYIGTGAGYYGYTF	TGTGCCAGCAGTTACATCGGGACAGGCGCTGGATACTATGGCTACACCTTC
TRBV18	.	TRBJ1-3	once	CASLGSSGNTIYF	TGTGCCAGCCTGGGGAGCTCTGGAAACACCATATATTTT
TRBV28	.	TRBJ1-1	.	CASSLGGGNTEAFF	TGTGCCAGCAGTTTAGGGGGAGGGAACACTGAAGCTTTCTTT
TRBV5-4	TRBD2	TRBJ2-3	few	CASSLKLAGADTQYF	TGTGCCAGCAGCTTGAAACTAGCGGGGGCAGATACGCAGTATTTT
TRBV10-3	TRBD2	TRBJ2-7	.	CAMKMGLAGDEQYF	TGTGCCATGAAAATGGGACTAGCGGGAGACGAGCAGTACTTC
TRBV28	TRBD2	TRBJ2-1	.	CASSLTGGDNEQFF	TGTGCCAGCAGTTTAACGGGAGGTGACAATGAGCAGTTCTTC